The rows below give T cell receptor beta chains drawn from one sample of a study of blood T cells in healthy people across ages. TCRdb independently ran MiXCR on the 5' RACE reads; one entry per CDR3 protein. The sample includes under 800,000 distinct CDR3 sequences, 43% of them seen just once. The sequencing sample was made of blood. These TCRs come from a woman aged 55-70 years in good health. CDR3s include the opening cysteine and the closing phenylalanine or tryptophan. D genes are given only for firm matches. Not every row has a clone size; where given, it reads once, few, many or a size class.

TRBJ2-7 many TRBD1 TRBV7-2 CASRSGTGSSYEQYF TGTGCCAGCAGGTCCGGGACAGGGAGCTCCTACGAGCAGTACTTC
TRBJ2-7 NA NA TRBV4-3 CASSQESSYNEQYF TGCGCCAGCAGCCAAGAGTCCTCCTACAATGAGCAGTACTTC
TRBJ1-6 NA NA TRBV4-2 CASSQGGNESPLHF TGTGCCAGCAGCCAAGGGGGTAATGAATCACCCCTCCACTTT
TRBJ2-7 NA NA TRBV5-1 CASGGRDASYEQYF TGCGCCAGCGGGGGGCGGGATGCCTCCTACGAGCAGTACTTC
TRBJ1-2 few NA TRBV9 CASSVAPGLGGSGYTF TGTGCCAGCAGCGTAGCCCCAGGCTTGGGGGGAAGTGGCTACACCTTC
TRBJ2-3 many NA TRBV20-1 CSARGSSTDTQYF TGCAGTGCTAGAGGATCCAGCACAGATACGCAGTATTTT
TRBJ2-7 NA TRBD2 TRBV7-8 CASRLAGGGLNNEQYF TGTGCCAGCAGATTAGCGGGCGGGGGGTTAAACAATGAGCAGTACTTC
TRBJ2-7 NA TRBD2 TRBV27 CASSLKRGGSYEQYF TGTGCCAGCAGTTTGAAGCGGGGGGGCTCCTACGAGCAGTACTTC
TRBJ2-1 few NA TRBV19 CASSWGGQYNEQFF TGTGCCAGTAGTTGGGGGGGACAGTACAATGAGCAGTTCTTC
TRBJ1-6 NA NA TRBV7-3 CASSLTGPHSPLHF TGTGCCAGCAGCTTGACCGGGCCCCATTCACCCCTCCACTTT
TRBJ2-3 once NA TRBV24-1 CATSDLDDSKGPTDTQYF TGTGCCACCAGTGATTTGGACGACTCCAAAGGGCCCACAGATACGCAGTATTTT
TRBJ1-1 NA NA TRBV7-2 CASGKAGWDTEAFF TGTGCCAGCGGAAAGGCAGGGTGGGACACTGAAGCTTTCTTT
TRBJ1-2 few NA TRBV29-1 CSVEIYGGTF TGCAGCGTTGAAATCTACGGGGGCACCTTC
TRBJ2-7 many NA TRBV5-1 CASSLAASYEQYF TGCGCCAGCAGCTTGGCAGCCTCCTACGAGCAGTACTTC
TRBJ2-7 few TRBD2 TRBV7-2 CASSLRAGETYEQYF TGTGCCAGCAGCTTAAGAGCGGGAGAAACCTACGAGCAGTACTTC
TRBJ2-1 NA TRBD2 TRBV11-1 CANSLGAGGFNEQFF TGTGCCAACAGCTTAGGGGCGGGGGGCTTCAATGAGCAGTTCTTC
TRBJ2-1 NA TRBD2 TRBV28 CASSSPSGSNNNEQFF TGTGCCAGCAGTTCCCCTAGCGGGAGTAACAACAATGAGCAGTTCTTC
TRBJ2-1 NA TRBD1 TRBV7-6 CASSSTPGQGYNEQFF TGTGCCAGCAGCTCCACCCCGGGACAGGGTTACAATGAGCAGTTCTTC
TRBJ2-3 NA TRBD2 TRBV28 CASSSPRGSGNQDTQYF TGTGCCAGCAGTTCCCCCCGGGGTAGCGGGAATCAAGATACGCAGTATTTT
TRBJ2-1 NA TRBD2 TRBV30 CAWMRREYGYNEQFF TGTGCCTGGATGCGGCGGGAGTATGGCTACAATGAGCAGTTCTTC
TRBJ1-1 NA TRBD1 TRBV28 CASSSPGQNTGAFF TGTGCCAGCAGTTCGCCGGGACAGAACACTGGAGCTTTCTTT
TRBJ1-1 NA TRBD1 TRBV10-3 CAISTGERNTEAFF TGTGCCATCAGCACAGGGGAGAGAAACACTGAAGCTTTCTTT
TRBJ2-7 many TRBD1 TRBV12-3/TRBV12-4 CASSPQGQAYEQYF TGTGCCAGCAGTCCACAAGGACAGGCCTACGAGCAGTACTTC
TRBJ2-3 NA NA TRBV5-6 CASSFPGESPTDTQYF TGTGCCAGCAGCTTCCCAGGCGAGTCCCCAACAGATACGCAGTATTTT
TRBJ2-7 NA NA TRBV12-3/TRBV12-4 CASTPTSSSYEQYF TGTGCCAGCACCCCCACTAGCAGCTCCTACGAGCAGTACTTC
TRBJ2-3 NA NA TRBV15 CATSSPEGGDTQYF TGTGCCACCAGCAGTCCCGAAGGGGGAGATACGCAGTATTTT
TRBJ1-1 few NA TRBV10-3 CAISESVRVDTEAFF TGTGCCATCAGTGAGTCCGTCAGGGTGGACACTGAAGCTTTCTTT
TRBJ1-1 few NA TRBV29-1 CSAWGRWGTEAFF TGCAGCGCTTGGGGCAGGTGGGGCACTGAAGCTTTCTTT
TRBJ2-3 few TRBD2 TRBV3-1 CASSQEAGLAAGTDTQYF TGTGCCAGCAGCCAAGAAGCCGGACTAGCAGCGGGCACAGATACGCAGTATTTT
TRBJ2-7 NA NA TRBV6-5 CASSTATMRPEQYF TGTGCCAGCAGCACTGCGACTATGCGTCCCGAGCAGTACTTC
TRBJ1-2 NA NA TRBV20-1 CSARDPRSGGMADGYTF TGCAGTGCTAGAGATCCTAGGAGTGGGGGGATGGCGGATGGCTACACCTTC
TRBJ1-4 few NA TRBV5-6 CASSLAQGRGANEKLFF TGTGCCAGCAGCTTGGCGCAGGGGAGGGGGGCTAATGAAAAACTGTTTTTT
TRBJ1-2 NA NA TRBV20-1 CSARYIGYGYTF TGCAGTGCTCGCTACATAGGGTATGGCTACACCTTC
TRBJ1-5 NA TRBD1 TRBV20-1 CSARVGTGYSNQPQHF TGCAGTGCTAGAGTAGGGACAGGGTATAGCAATCAGCCCCAGCATTTT
TRBJ2-7 few NA TRBV7-6 CASSRRQDNEQYF TGTGCCAGCAGCCGACGACAGGACAATGAGCAGTACTTC
TRBJ1-4 NA NA TRBV7-8 CASSLAWTTNEKLFF TGTGCCAGCAGCTTAGCTTGGACAACTAATGAAAAACTGTTTTTT
TRBJ1-4 NA NA TRBV29-1 CSVDHRDFGEKLFF TGCAGCGTTGACCACCGGGACTTCGGTGAAAAACTGTTTTTT
TRBJ2-4 once TRBD2 TRBV2 CATSGNIQYF TGTGCAACTAGCGGAAACATTCAGTACTTC
TRBJ2-3 NA NA TRBV29-1 CSLWVQDTDTQYF TGCAGCCTATGGGTTCAGGATACAGATACGCAGTATTTT
TRBJ2-2 NA TRBD1 TRBV12-3/TRBV12-4 CASSLVRDRGRQTGELFF TGTGCCAGCAGTTTAGTCCGGGACAGGGGGCGGCAAACCGGGGAGCTGTTTTTT
TRBJ1-2 NA NA TRBV3-1 CASSQVLGLNYGYTF TGTGCCAGCAGCCAAGTCCTGGGGCTGAACTATGGCTACACCTTC
TRBJ2-1 few TRBD1 TRBV4-3 CASSQGATGEDNEQFF TGCGCCAGCAGCCAAGGTGCGACAGGGGAGGACAATGAGCAGTTCTTC
TRBJ2-2 once TRBD2 TRBV3-1 CASSPGTSGRASLLSGELFF TGTGCCAGCAGCCCGGGGACTAGCGGGAGGGCCTCCTTGTTGTCCGGGGAGCTGTTTTTT
TRBJ1-1 few NA TRBV12-3/TRBV12-4 CASRREQGGVTEAFF TGTGCCAGCAGGCGAGAACAGGGAGGGGTAACTGAAGCTTTCTTT
TRBJ2-3 NA TRBD2 TRBV7-3 CASSSGLETDTQYF TGTGCCAGCAGCTCAGGACTAGAGACAGATACGCAGTATTTT
TRBJ2-5 NA NA TRBV11-2 CASMGSEETQYF TGTGCCAGCATGGGCAGCGAGGAGACCCAGTACTTC
TRBJ2-3 few TRBD2 TRBV7-6 CASSRSGVADTQYF TGTGCCAGCAGCCGTAGCGGGGTAGCAGATACGCAGTATTTT
TRBJ1-1 NA TRBD1 TRBV27 CASGPPGQKAFF TGTGCCAGCGGGCCACCGGGACAGAAAGCTTTCTTT
TRBJ1-2 few TRBD1 TRBV5-6 CASVQQGAFYGYTF TGTGCCAGCGTACAACAGGGGGCCTTCTATGGCTACACCTTC
TRBJ2-5 many NA TRBV29-1 CSVDWGRSQETQYF TGCAGCGTTGACTGGGGGAGAAGCCAAGAGACCCAGTACTTC
TRBJ2-3 NA TRBD2 TRBV6-6 CASIHTSGSTDTQYF TGTGCCAGCATCCACACTAGCGGGAGCACAGATACGCAGTATTTT
TRBJ2-1 NA TRBD2 TRBV5-6 CASSRTSGGFSGQFF TGTGCCAGCAGCAGGACTAGCGGGGGGTTTAGTGGGCAGTTCTTC
TRBJ2-1 few TRBD1 TRBV7-2 CASSPGGQGSYNEQFF TGTGCCAGCAGCCCCGGGGGACAGGGCTCCTACAATGAGCAGTTCTTC
TRBJ2-5 many NA TRBV3-1 CASSQRVETQYF TGTGCCAGCAGCCAGCGGGTGGAGACCCAGTACTTC
TRBJ1-1 NA NA TRBV5-1 CASTNTAYTEAFF TGCGCCAGCACGAATACAGCCTACACTGAAGCTTTCTTT
TRBJ2-5 NA NA TRBV4-3 CASSQDLLKVTYNEQYF TGCGCCAGCAGCCAAGACCTCCTCAAAGTTACCTACAATGAGCAGTACTTC
TRBJ2-4 few NA TRBV13 CASRAGPEDIQYF TGTGCCAGCAGGGCCGGCCCCGAGGACATTCAGTACTTC
TRBJ1-2 NA NA TRBV9 CASSVGAGANYGYTF TGTGCCAGCAGCGTAGGGGCAGGGGCAAACTATGGCTACACCTTC
TRBJ2-7 few TRBD1 TRBV9 CASSLGQGSAYEQYF TGTGCCAGCAGCTTGGGACAGGGGAGCGCCTACGAGCAGTACTTC